These 29 T cell receptor beta chains originate from one sample sequenced in a study of patients and donors after allogeneic stem cell transplantation. Via MiXCR, TCRdb re-called the RT-PCR reads, giving one row per CDR3 protein. The sample contains 410,000 or so distinct CDR3 sequences, approximately 16% of which appear only once. Source material: blood, either unsorted or a sorted T cell fraction (not recorded which). The receptor set was obtained from a human donor who was either an allogeneic HSCT recipient or a stem cell or donor lymphocyte infusion donor (not recorded which). It is not recorded whose cells these are; they may come from a transplant donor.

The chain combines TRBV3-1 with TRBJ2-7, with 7 bases lining up with TRBD1. This CDR3 contains 17 residues. Germline CDR1 is LGHDT and CDR2 is YNNKEL (reference sequence). V lost 8 bases, J lost 1 base, and 17 bases stayed unmatched. The CDR3 nucleotides read TGTGCCAGCGCAAGATTCTCCGGGACAGATAGGTCCTACGAGCAGTACTTC. It is translated as CASARFSGTDRSYEQYF.

This clonotype came up many times. The V and J genes are TRBV12-3 or TRBV12-4 and TRBJ2-1; 8 bases fit TRBD2. This CDR3 region has 14 residues. V shed 5 bases, J shed 0 bases, and the junction held 0 bases outside the gene matches. Here the CDR3 reads CASSSGSSYNEQFF. The CDR3 DNA reads as TGTGCCAGCAGTAGCGGGAGCTCCTACAATGAGCAGTTCTTC.

This clonotype was counted ten times or more. The V gene is TRBV12-3 or TRBV12-4, the J gene TRBJ2-7; 9 bases are shared with TRBD2. The CDR3 runs 15 residues. V lost 6 bases to trimming and J lost 0 bases; unmatched junction nucleotides: 6. CDR3 nucleotides: TGTGCCAGCAGGATAGCGGGGGATCGCTCCTACGAGCAGTACTTC. Its translation: CASRIAGDRSYEQYF.

The rearrangement uses TRBV27 and TRBJ2-5, with D uncertain. V lost 4 bases and J lost 1, with 7 bases in between. Germline values: CDR1 MNHEY, CDR2 SMNVEV (reference sequence). This CDR3 has 13 residues. The chain's CDR3 is CASSYTSQETQYF. Here the CDR3 DNA reads TGTGCCAGCAGTTACACGAGCCAAGAGACCCAGTACTTC.

This clonotype was recorded at least ten times. V is TRBV7-9 and J is TRBJ2-1, with a weak D call TRBD1 (6 bases). CDR3 length equals 14 residues. V was pared by 4 bases and J by 7 bases, with 14 bases between. CDR1 is SEHNR and CDR2 is FQNEAQ in the germline V gene (reference sequence). CDR3 nucleotides: TGTGCCAGCAGCTCTGGGCAGGGGACGAATGAGCAGTTCTTC. Translating it yields CASSSGQGTNEQFF. Full variable domain (rest looked up from reference TRBV7-9 and TRBJ2-1): DTGVSQNPRHKITKRGQNVTFRCDPISEHNRLYWYRQTLGQGPEFLTYFQNEAQLEKSRLLSDRFSAERPKGSFSTLEIQRTEQGDSAMYLCASSSGQGTNEQFFGPGTRLTVL.

This clonotype was counted at least ten times. The chain is built from TRBV12-3 or TRBV12-4 and TRBJ2-7; D gene unclear. V lost 0 bases and J lost 4, with 10 bases in between. The CDR3 has 14 amino acids. CDR3: CASSLANNSYEQYF. CDR3 in DNA: TGTGCCAGCAGTTTAGCGAACAACTCATACGAGCAGTACTTC.

The chain carries TRBV12-3 or TRBV12-4 and TRBJ2-4, with D maybe TRBD2 (5 bases). The V end lost 3 bases, the J end lost 5 bases, and 14 bases lay between the germline ends. The length of the CDR3 is 15 residues. In DNA form, the CDR3 reads TGTGCCAGCAGTTTTTTGGACCCGGAGGAAAACATTCAGTACTTC. Translated: CASSFLDPEENIQYF.

The chain has TRBV7-9 and TRBJ1-6, with D perhaps TRBD1 (5 bases). Germline lookup yields CDR1 SEHNR and CDR2 FQNEAQ (reference sequence). The CDR3 runs 16 residues. With 3 bases removed from V and 10 bases from J, the gap between germline ends came to 19 bases. The CDR3 here is CASSFRGDYSDSPLHF. In DNA, the CDR3 is TGTGCCAGCAGCTTTAGAGGGGATTATAGTGACTCACCCCTCCACTTT.

The chain uses TRBV4-3 and TRBJ2-3, with D maybe TRBD1 (6 bases). There are 18 residues in the CDR3. CDR1 and CDR2 (germline): LGHNA, YSLEER. Trimming pared 2 bases from V and 2 bases from J, leaving 20 bases between. The chain's CDR3 is CASSQFRDTSLSTDTQYF. In nucleotides, the CDR3 is TGCGCCAGCAGCCAATTCCGGGACACAAGTTTATCCACAGATACGCAGTATTTT.

In its sample, this clonotype was seen a few times. The chain uses TRBV7-8 and TRBJ1-5; 9 bases match TRBD1. After removal of 5 bases from V and 11 bases from J, the junction contained 10 bases not matched to a gene. Germline loops: CDR1 SGHVS, CDR2 FQNEAQ. CDR3 length: 14 residues. As DNA, the CDR3 is TGTGCCAGCAGCCTGGACAGGGGCAGGGTGTCCCAGCATTTT. It specifies CASSLDRGRVSQHF.

This clonotype appeared many times. The chain recombines TRBV12-3 or TRBV12-4 with TRBJ2-1; D perhaps matches TRBD1 (6 bases). V lost 4 bases and J 3 bases, leaving 19 bases between the germline ends. This CDR3 has 17 amino acids. Written as DNA, the CDR3 is TGTGCCAGCAGTTCAACCGAACAGGGTAGCTTCTACAATGAGCAGTTCTTC. It is translated as CASSSTEQGSFYNEQFF.

The gene calls are TRBV7-3 and TRBJ1-2; D remains ambiguous. The CDR3 covers 11 residues. The germline V gene encodes CDR1 SGHTA and CDR2 FQGTGA. The germline V and J ends were trimmed by 10 bases and 3 bases, with 9 bases remaining between them. The CDR3 region is CANGWDYGYTF. As DNA, the CDR3 is TGTGCCAATGGGTGGGACTATGGCTACACCTTC.

The chain carries TRBV6-1 and TRBJ1-2; 9 nucleotides line up with TRBD1. J gave up 2 bases and V 5 bases, and 3 bases lay outside the gene matches. Per the germline V gene, CDR1 is MNHNS and CDR2 is SASEGT. The CDR3 loop spans 14 amino acids. The CDR3 region is CASSRGTGNYGYTF. The DNA for the CDR3 is TGTGCCAGCAGTCGAGGGACAGGGAACTATGGCTACACCTTC.

This clonotype was seen many times. The rearrangement uses TRBV5-1 and TRBJ1-1; TRBD1 aligns across 7 bases. V lost 0 bases and J lost 0; bases outside the gene matches: 8. The CDR3 runs 17 residues. The germline gives CDR1 SGHRS, CDR2 YFSETQ. The CDR3 reads CASSLAGRGALNTEAFF. In DNA form, the CDR3 reads TGCGCCAGCAGCTTGGCCGGCAGGGGGGCACTGAACACTGAAGCTTTCTTT.

Concerning this clonotype itself: The junction departs from germline at one end; a sequencing error may be responsible. The chain has TRBV4-1 and TRBJ2-5; tentative D call: TRBD1 (6 bases). Germline values: CDR1 MGHRA, CDR2 YSYEKL. The CDR3 runs to 14 residues. This CDR3 is CASSWEQGRETRYF. CDR3 DNA sequence: TGCGCCAGCAGCTGGGAACAGGGTCGAGAGACCCGGTACTTC.

This clonotype appeared a few times. The rearrangement joins TRBV5-1 to TRBJ2-7; D is perhaps TRBD1 (6 bases). Germline CDR1 SGHRS, CDR2 YFSETQ. There are 15 residues in the CDR3. Deletions cut 0 bases from V and 3 bases from J, with 13 bases between. The CDR3 DNA reads as TGCGCCAGCAGCTTGGGGACAGCCGGTGGCTACGAGCAGTACTTC. It encodes CASSLGTAGGYEQYF.

The chain has TRBV7-9 and TRBJ1-1; no clear D gene. The CDR3 has 12 amino acids. Germline lookup yields CDR1 SEHNR and CDR2 FQNEAQ (reference sequence). The V gene lost 2 bases and the J gene lost 7 bases, with 8 bases spanning the gap. The CDR3 is CASSLMVSEAFF. The CDR3 region has the DNA TGTGCCAGCAGCTTAATGGTTAGTGAAGCTTTCTTT. The whole variable domain, filled in from reference TRBV7-9 and TRBJ1-1, reads DTGVSQNPRHKITKRGQNVTFRCDPISEHNRLYWYRQTLGQGPEFLTYFQNEAQLEKSRLLSDRFSAERPKGSFSTLEIQRTEQGDSAMYLCASSLMVSEAFFGQGTRLTVV.

The chain uses TRBV29-1 and TRBJ2-2; the D is unclear. This CDR3 comprises 14 residues. Germline V lookup: CDR1 SQVTM, CDR2 ANQGSEA. Trimming pared 3 bases from V and 2 bases from J, leaving 10 bases between. This chain's CDR3 is CSVEGWKNTGELFF. CDR3 sequence (DNA): TGCAGCGTTGAGGGCTGGAAAAACACCGGGGAGCTGTTTTTT.

The J gene is TRBJ2-7, the V gene TRBV7-9; TRBD1 might be the D (6 bases). This CDR3 is built from 11 residues. Germline V lookup: CDR1 SEHNR, CDR2 FQNEAQ (reference sequence). With 6 bases removed from V and 7 bases from J, the gap between germline ends came to 10 bases. The CDR3, as DNA: TGTGCCAGCAGGGACACAGGGGAGCAGTACTTC. It yields the protein CASRDTGEQYF.

This clonotype has a handful of counts. V and J are TRBV7-9 and TRBJ1-1; TRBD1 aligns across 10 bases. V shed 1 base, J shed 6 bases, and the junction held 5 bases outside the gene matches. Per the germline V gene, CDR1 is SEHNR and CDR2 is FQNEAQ (reference sequence). The length of the CDR3 is 15 residues. The CDR3 DNA follows: TGTGCCAGCAGCTTAGAGGGACAGGGGATCGCTGAAGCTTTCTTT. This codes for CASSLEGQGIAEAFF.

J is TRBJ1-2 and V is TRBV4-3; no definite D call. Germline lookup yields CDR1 LGHNA and CDR2 YSLEER. The CDR3 contains 15 residues. V dropped 1 base and J dropped 6 bases, with 15 bases sitting between them. The DNA of the CDR3 is TGCGCCAGCAGCCAAGTGAGGGTAGAAGAGAATGGCTACACCTTC. Translation: CASSQVRVEENGYTF.

This clonotype was observed a few times. The V gene is TRBV4-2, the J gene TRBJ1-1, with 7 bases aligning to TRBD1. V shed 4 bases and J 1 base; nucleotides not matched to a gene: 6. There are 15 residues in the CDR3. Germline values: CDR1 LGHNA, CDR2 YNFKEQ. This CDR3 is CASSPTDRTNTEAFF. Here the CDR3 DNA reads TGTGCCAGCAGCCCCACGGACAGGACGAACACTGAAGCTTTCTTT.

This clonotype was counted between two and nine times. This chain connects TRBV25-1 to TRBJ2-3; tentatively, D is TRBD2 (7 bases). Germline loops: CDR1 MGHDK, CDR2 SYGVNS. V dropped 4 bases and J dropped 1 base, with 12 bases sitting between them. This CDR3 spans 15 amino acids. The CDR3 reads CASSAGGLGTDTQYF. CDR3 in DNA: TGTGCCAGCAGTGCGGGGGGCCTGGGCACAGATACGCAGTATTTT.

This clonotype was detected ten times or more. This chain uses TRBV2 with TRBJ1-1; 8 bases agree with TRBD1. Trimming took 5 bases from V and 0 from J; bases not matched to a gene: 8. The CDR3 runs 16 residues. Germline CDR1 and CDR2: SNHLY and FYNNEI. Here the CDR3 DNA reads TGTGCCAGCAGTCATGGTACAGGGGGACTGAACACTGAAGCTTTCTTT. Its protein product is CASSHGTGGLNTEAFF.

This chain joins TRBV10-3 and TRBJ1-4, with D maybe TRBD1 (5 bases). This CDR3 is 13 amino acids long. Per the germline V gene, CDR1 is ENHRY and CDR2 is SYGVKD. V was cut by 9 bases and J by 6 bases, with 14 bases left in between. DNA for the CDR3: TGTGCCATTAGGGCCCGAGGGGATGAAAAACTGTTTTTT. This gives the protein CAIRARGDEKLFF.

This clonotype was observed a few times. This chain joins TRBV12-3 or TRBV12-4 and TRBJ1-1; D might be TRBD1 (5 bases). Trimming removed 2 bases at V and 5 bases at J, with 12 bases between. The CDR3 has 14 amino acids. CDR3 region: CASSLRLGRTEAFF. The DNA for the CDR3 is TGTGCCAGCAGTTTAAGATTGGGGCGAACTGAAGCTTTCTTT.

The J gene is TRBJ2-3, the V gene TRBV4-1, with D hard to call. The length of the CDR3 is 14 residues. Between the trimmed V and J ends, which lost 4 bases and 5 bases, there was a span of 13 bases. Germline V lookup: CDR1 MGHRA, CDR2 YSYEKL. CDR3 sequence reads: CASSPIPKEDTQYF. CDR3 bases: TGCGCCAGCAGCCCGATACCGAAGGAAGATACGCAGTATTTT.

The chain employs TRBV7-9 and TRBJ2-7, with D unclear. CDR1 and CDR2 from the germline V gene are SEHNR and FQNEAQ (reference sequence). V lost 10 bases and J 2 bases, leaving 12 bases between the germline ends. The CDR3 sequence is 12 residues long. The CDR3 loop is CATRALPYEQYF. CDR3 coding DNA: TGTGCCACCCGGGCCCTCCCCTACGAGCAGTACTTC.

The chain is built from TRBV6-5 and TRBJ1-4; TRBD1 aligns across 10 bases. Germline V lookup: CDR1 MNHEY, CDR2 SVGAGI. V dropped 2 bases and J dropped 6; count of bases not matched to a gene: 0. The CDR3 has 14 amino acids. CDR3 region: CASSYGTGDEKLFF. CDR3 nucleotide sequence: TGTGCCAGCAGTTACGGGACAGGGGATGAAAAACTGTTTTTT.